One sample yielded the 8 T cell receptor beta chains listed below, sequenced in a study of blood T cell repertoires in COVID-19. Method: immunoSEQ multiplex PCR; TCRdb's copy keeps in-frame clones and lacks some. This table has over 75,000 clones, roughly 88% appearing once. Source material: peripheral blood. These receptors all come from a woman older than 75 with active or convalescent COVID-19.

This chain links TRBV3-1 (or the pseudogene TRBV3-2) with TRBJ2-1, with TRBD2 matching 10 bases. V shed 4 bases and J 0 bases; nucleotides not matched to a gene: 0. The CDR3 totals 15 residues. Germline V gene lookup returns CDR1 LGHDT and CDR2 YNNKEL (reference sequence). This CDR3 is CASSPSGSSYNEQFF. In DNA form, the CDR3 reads TGTGCCAGCAGCCCTAGCGGGAGCTCCTACAATGAGCAGTTCTTC.

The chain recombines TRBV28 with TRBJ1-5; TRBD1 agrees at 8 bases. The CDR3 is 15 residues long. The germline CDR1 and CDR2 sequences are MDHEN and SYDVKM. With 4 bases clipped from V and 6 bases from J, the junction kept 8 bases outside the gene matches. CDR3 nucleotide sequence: TGTGCCAGCAGTTCACCGACAGGGGAGATTCAGCCCCAGCATTTT. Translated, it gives CASSSPTGEIQPQHF.

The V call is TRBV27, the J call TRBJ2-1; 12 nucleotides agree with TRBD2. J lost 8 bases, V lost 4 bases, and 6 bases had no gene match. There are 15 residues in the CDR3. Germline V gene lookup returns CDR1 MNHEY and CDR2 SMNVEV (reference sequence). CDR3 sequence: CASSSLAGGLYEQFF. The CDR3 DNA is TGTGCCAGCAGTTCCCTAGCGGGAGGGCTCTATGAGCAGTTCTTC.

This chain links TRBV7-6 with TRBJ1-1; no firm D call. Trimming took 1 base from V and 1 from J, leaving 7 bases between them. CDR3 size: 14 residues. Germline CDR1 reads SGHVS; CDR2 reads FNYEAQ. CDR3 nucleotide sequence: TGTGCCAGCAGCTTAGTATCGGGGAACACTGAAGCTTTCTTT. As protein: CASSLVSGNTEAFF.

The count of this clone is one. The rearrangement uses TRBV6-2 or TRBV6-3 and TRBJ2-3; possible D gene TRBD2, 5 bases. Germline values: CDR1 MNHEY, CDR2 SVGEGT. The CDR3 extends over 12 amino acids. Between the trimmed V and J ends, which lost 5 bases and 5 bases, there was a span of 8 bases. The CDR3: CASSGTRDTQYF. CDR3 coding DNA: TGTGCCAGCAGTGGCACTAGAGATACGCAGTATTTT.

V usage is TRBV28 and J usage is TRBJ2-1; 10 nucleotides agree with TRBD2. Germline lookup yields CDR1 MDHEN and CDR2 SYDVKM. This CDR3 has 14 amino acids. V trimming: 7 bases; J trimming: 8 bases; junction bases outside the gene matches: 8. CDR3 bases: TGTGCCAGCATGAGGAGCGGGGGGGCCGATGAGCAGTTCTTC. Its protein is CASMRSGGADEQFF.

The CDR3 DNA reads TGTGCCAGCAGTCATATACACTCTGGGGCCAACGTCCTGACTTTC. Translated: CASSHIHSGANVLTF. The chain links TRBV6-2 or TRBV6-3 to TRBJ2-6; D uncertain. Germline CDR1 reads MNHEY; CDR2 reads SVGEGT. The CDR3 runs 15 residues. Trimming shortened V by 5 bases and J by 0 bases, and 8 bases separated the two germline ends.

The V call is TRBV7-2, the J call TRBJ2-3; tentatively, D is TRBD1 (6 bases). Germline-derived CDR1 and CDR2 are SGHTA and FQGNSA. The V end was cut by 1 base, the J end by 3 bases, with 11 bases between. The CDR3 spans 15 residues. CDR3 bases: TGTGCCAGCAGCTTAGAACAGGGTGGGACAGATACGCAGTATTTT. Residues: CASSLEQGGTDTQYF.